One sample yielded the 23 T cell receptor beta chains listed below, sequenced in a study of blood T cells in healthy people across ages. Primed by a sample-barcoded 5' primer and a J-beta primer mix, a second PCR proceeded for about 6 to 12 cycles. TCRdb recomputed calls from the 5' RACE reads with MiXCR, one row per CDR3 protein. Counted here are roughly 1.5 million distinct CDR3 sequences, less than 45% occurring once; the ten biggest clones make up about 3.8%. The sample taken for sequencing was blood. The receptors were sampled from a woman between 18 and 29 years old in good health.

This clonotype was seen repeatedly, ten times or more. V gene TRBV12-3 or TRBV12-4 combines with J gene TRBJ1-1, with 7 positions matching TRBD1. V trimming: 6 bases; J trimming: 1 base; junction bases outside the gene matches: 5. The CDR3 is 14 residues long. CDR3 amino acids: CASSRGQPNTEAFF. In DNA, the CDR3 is TGTGCCAGCAGCCGGGGACAGCCGAACACTGAAGCTTTCTTT.

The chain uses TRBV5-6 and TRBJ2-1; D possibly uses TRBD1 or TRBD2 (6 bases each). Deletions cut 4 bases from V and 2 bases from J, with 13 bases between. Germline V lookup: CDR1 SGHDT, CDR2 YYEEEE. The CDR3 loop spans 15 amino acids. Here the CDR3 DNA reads TGTGCCAGCAGCAACGGGGGCCCCCCCTACAATGAGCAGTTCTTC. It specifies CASSNGGPPYNEQFF. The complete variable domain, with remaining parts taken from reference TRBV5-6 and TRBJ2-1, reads DAGVTQSPTHLIKTRGQQVTLRCSPKSGHDTVSWYQQALGQGPQFIFQYYEEEERQRGNFPDRFSGHQFPNYSSELNVNALLLGDSALYLCASSNGGPPYNEQFFGPGTRLTVL.

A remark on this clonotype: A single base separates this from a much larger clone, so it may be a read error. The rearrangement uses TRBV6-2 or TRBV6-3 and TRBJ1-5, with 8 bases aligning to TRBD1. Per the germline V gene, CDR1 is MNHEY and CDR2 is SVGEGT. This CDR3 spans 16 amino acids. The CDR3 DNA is TGTGCCGGCAGTTATGGACGGACAGGGTATGGACAGCCCCAGCATTTT. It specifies CAGSYGRTGYGQPQHF.

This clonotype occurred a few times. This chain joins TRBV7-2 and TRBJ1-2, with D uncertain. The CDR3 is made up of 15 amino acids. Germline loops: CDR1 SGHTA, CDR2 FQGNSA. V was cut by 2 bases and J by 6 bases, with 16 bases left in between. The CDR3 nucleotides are TGTGCCAGCAGCTTACCGGAAATCTATATGGATGGCTACACCTTC. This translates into CASSLPEIYMDGYTF.

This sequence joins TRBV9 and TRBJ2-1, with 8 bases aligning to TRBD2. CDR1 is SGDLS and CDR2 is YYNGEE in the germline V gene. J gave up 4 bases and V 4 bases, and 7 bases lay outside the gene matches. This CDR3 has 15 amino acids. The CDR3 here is CASSPGGDPYNEQFF. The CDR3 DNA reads TGTGCCAGCAGCCCCGGGGGGGACCCTTACAATGAGCAGTTCTTC.

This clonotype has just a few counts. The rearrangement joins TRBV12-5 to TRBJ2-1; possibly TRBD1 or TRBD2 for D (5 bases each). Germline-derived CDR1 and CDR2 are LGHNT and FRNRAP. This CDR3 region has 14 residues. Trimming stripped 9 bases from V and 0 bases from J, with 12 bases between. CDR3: CASWDASSYNEQFF. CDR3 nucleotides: TGTGCTAGCTGGGACGCGAGCTCCTACAATGAGCAGTTCTTC.

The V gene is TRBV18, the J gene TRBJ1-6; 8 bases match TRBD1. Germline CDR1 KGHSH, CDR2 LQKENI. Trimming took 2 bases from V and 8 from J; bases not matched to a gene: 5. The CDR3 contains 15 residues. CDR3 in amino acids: CASSPYGQGDSPLHF. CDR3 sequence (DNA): TGTGCCAGCTCACCATACGGACAGGGAGATTCACCCCTCCACTTT.

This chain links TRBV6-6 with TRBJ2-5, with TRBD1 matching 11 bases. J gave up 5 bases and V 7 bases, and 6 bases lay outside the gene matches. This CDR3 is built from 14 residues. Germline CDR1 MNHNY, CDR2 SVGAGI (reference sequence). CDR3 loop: CASTRDRGFETQYF. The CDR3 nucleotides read TGTGCCAGCACCAGGGACAGGGGGTTTGAGACCCAGTACTTC.

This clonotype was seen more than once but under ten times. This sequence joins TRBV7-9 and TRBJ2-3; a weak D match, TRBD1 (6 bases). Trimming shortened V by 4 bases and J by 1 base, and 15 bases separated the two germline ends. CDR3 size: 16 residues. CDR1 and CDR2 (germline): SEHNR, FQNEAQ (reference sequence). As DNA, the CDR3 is TGTGCCAGCAGCTCACACAGGGAATGGCGCACAGATACGCAGTATTTT. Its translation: CASSSHREWRTDTQYF.

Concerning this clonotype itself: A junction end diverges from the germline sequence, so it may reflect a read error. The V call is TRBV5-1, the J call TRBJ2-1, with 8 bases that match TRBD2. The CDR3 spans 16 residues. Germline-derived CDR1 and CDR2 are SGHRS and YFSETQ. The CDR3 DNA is TGCGCCAGCAGCTTGGCCGCTAGCGGGTCCTACAGTGAGCAGTTCTTC. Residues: CASSLAASGSYSEQFF.

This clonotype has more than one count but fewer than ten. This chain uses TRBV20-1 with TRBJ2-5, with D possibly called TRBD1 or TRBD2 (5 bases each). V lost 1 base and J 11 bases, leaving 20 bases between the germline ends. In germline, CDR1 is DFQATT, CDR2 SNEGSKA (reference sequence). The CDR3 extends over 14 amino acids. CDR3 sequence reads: CSARGGPTDHEQYF. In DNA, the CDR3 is TGCAGTGCTAGAGGGGGACCTACAGACCATGAGCAGTACTTC.

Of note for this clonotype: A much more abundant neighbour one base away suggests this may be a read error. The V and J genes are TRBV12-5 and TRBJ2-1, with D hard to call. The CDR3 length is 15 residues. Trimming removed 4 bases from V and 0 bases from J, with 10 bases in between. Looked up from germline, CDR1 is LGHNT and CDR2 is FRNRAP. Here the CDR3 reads CASGWNSASYNEQFF. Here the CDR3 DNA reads TGTGCTAGTGGTTGGAACAGCGCCTCCTACAATGAGCAGTTCTTC.

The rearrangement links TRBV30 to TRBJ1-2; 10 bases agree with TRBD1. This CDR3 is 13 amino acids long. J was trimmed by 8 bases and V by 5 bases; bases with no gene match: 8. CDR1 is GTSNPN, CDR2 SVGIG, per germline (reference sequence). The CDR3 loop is CAWSGQGLRGYTF. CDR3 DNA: TGTGCCTGGTCGGGACAGGGGCTTCGCGGCTACACCTTC.

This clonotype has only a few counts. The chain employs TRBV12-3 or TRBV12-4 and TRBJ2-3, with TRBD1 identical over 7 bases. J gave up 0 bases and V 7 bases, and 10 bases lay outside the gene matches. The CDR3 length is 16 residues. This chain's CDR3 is CASNLDRDYSTDTQYF. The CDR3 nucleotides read TGTGCCAGCAACTTAGACAGGGATTATAGCACAGATACGCAGTATTTT.

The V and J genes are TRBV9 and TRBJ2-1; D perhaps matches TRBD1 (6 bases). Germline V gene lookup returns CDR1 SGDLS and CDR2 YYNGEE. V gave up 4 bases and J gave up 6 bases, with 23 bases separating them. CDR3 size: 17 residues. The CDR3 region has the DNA TGTGCCAGCAGCCCACGGGTCCGACAGGTAGGGAGCAATGAGCAGTTCTTC. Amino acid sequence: CASSPRVRQVGSNEQFF.

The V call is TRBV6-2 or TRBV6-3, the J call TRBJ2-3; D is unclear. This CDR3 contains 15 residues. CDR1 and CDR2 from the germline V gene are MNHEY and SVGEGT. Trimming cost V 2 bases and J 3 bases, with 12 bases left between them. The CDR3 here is CASSYELGLTDTQYF. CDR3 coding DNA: TGTGCCAGCAGTTACGAGCTGGGGTTAACAGATACGCAGTATTTT.

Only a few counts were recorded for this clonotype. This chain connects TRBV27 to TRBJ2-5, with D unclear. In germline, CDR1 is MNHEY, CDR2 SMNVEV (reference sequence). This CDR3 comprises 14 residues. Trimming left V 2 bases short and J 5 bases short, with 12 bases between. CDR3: CASSLQQQHETQYF. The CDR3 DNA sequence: TGTGCCAGCAGTTTACAACAGCAACATGAGACCCAGTACTTC.

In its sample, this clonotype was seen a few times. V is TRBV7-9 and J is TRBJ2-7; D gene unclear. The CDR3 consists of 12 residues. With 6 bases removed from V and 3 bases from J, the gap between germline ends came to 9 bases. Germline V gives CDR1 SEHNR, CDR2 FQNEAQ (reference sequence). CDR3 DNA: TGTGCCAGCAGTTCCCCTCTCTACGAGCAGTACTTC. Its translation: CASSSPLYEQYF.

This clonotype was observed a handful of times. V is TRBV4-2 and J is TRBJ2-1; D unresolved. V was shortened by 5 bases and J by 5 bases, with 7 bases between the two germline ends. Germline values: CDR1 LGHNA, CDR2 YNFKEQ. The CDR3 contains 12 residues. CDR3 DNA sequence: TGTGCCAGCAGCTCCCTGAACAATGAGCAGTTCTTC. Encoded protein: CASSSLNNEQFF.

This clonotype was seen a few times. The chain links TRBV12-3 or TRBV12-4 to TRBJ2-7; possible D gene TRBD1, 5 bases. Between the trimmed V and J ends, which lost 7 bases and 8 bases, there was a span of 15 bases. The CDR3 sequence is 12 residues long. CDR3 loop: CASTPWGWQQYF. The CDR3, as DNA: TGTGCCAGCACCCCTTGGGGCTGGCAGCAGTACTTC.

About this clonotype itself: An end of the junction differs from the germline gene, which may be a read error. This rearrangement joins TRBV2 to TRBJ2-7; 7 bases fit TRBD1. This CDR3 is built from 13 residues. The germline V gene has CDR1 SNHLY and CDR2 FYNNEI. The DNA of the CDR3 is TGTGCCAGCAGGGGGGACAGCGGCTACGTGCAGTACTTC. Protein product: CASRGDSGYVQYF.

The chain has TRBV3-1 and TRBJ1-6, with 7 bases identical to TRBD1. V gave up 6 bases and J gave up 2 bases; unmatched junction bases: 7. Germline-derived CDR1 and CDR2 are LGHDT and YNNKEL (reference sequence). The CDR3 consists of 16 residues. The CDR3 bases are TGTGCCAGCAGAAAATCCAGGGGGGCCTATAATTCACCCCTCCACTTT. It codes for CASRKSRGAYNSPLHF.

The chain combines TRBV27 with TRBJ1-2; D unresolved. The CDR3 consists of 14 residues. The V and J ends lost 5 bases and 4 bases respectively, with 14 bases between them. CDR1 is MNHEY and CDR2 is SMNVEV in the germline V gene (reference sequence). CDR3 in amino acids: CASSLRSEFYGYTF. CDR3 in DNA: TGTGCCAGCAGTCTACGGAGTGAGTTCTATGGCTACACCTTC.